The rows below give T cell receptor beta chains drawn from one sample of a study of T cell responses to AZD1222 COVID-19 vaccine. The data were produced by immunoSEQ multiplex PCR, yet TCRdb's version contains in-frame clones alone and is incomplete. The table records some 140,000 clones, roughly 87% of them present only once. This specimen was peripheral blood, taken 28 days after the second AZD1222 dose. The source of these receptors is an adult who received the AZD1222 COVID-19 vaccine. CDR3s include the opening cysteine and the closing phenylalanine or tryptophan.

V: TRBV11-1; J: TRBJ1-1; CDR3: CASSLGLEGLTEAFF
V: TRBV7-9; J: TRBJ1-2; CDR3: CASSPGALNGYTF
V: TRBV7-8; J: TRBJ1-6; CDR3: CASSLGLQGGDSPLHF
V: TRBV7-9; J: TRBJ2-1; CDR3: CASSPRGGSLQYNEQFF
V: TRBV4-1; J: TRBJ1-2; CDR3: CASSHGTGGYYGYTF
V: TRBV4-1; J: TRBJ2-1; CDR3: CASSQLAGGTYNEQFF
V: TRBV30; J: TRBJ1-3; CDR3: CAWDQVGGTIYF
V: TRBV11-3; J: TRBJ1-3; CDR3: CASSSNSGSGNTIYF
V: TRBV6-5; J: TRBJ1-5; CDR3: CASGGGSTQPQHF
V: TRBV30; J: TRBJ1-3; CDR3: CAWDPGLSSGNTIYF
V: TRBV27; J: TRBJ1-3; CDR3: CASSPQGHVGNTIYF
V: TRBV27; J: TRBJ1-2; CDR3: CASTQTGERNYGYTF
V: TRBV4-3; J: TRBJ2-2; CDR3: CASSQDLTSTGELFF
V: TRBV27; J: TRBJ2-1; CDR3: CASSSHTTPGTEYNEQFF
V: TRBV5-1; J: TRBJ1-4; CDR3: CASSLAGQREKLFF
V: TRBV18; J: TRBJ2-7; CDR3: CASSPRDEQYF
V: TRBV18; J: TRBJ2-2; CDR3: CASSPPTGNTGELFF
V: TRBV9; J: TRBJ2-3; CDR3: CASSVGTSGLNTQYF
V: TRBV19; J: TRBJ2-6; CDR3: CASSSRHRVVAGANVLTF
V: TRBV10-3; J: TRBJ2-1; CDR3: CAIRGAGDNEQFF
V: TRBV2; J: TRBJ1-2; CDR3: CASIWDSGNGYTF
V: TRBV18; J: TRBJ1-2; CDR3: CASSPARINYGYTF
V: TRBV6-4; J: TRBJ1-2; CDR3: CASSDSIGGRGYTF
V: TRBV7-8; J: TRBJ1-1; CDR3: CASSSLQGGSTEAFF
V: TRBV7-2; J: TRBJ1-2; CDR3: CASSLAAGAVQDGYTF
V: TRBV6-5; J: TRBJ1-5; CDR3: CASSYSDSYQPQHF
V: TRBV10-3; J: TRBJ1-2; CDR3: CAISELSYGYTF
V: TRBV9; J: TRBJ2-7; CDR3: CAGVAGGPHSYEQYF
V: TRBV7-8; J: TRBJ1-5; CDR3: CASSLAASHPQHF
V: TRBV7-7; J: TRBJ2-7; CDR3: CASSPFDRGYEQYF
V: TRBV5-1; J: TRBJ1-3; CDR3: CASSLVGPSGNTIYF
V: TRBV2; J: TRBJ2-3; CDR3: CASSGFGLAGASSTDTQYF
V: TRBV19; J: TRBJ1-5; CDR3: CASSNNRDRGRWGQPQHF
V: TRBV6-5; J: TRBJ2-1; CDR3: CASSYGGSKQFF
V: TRBV2; J: TRBJ1-2; CDR3: CASSDDSDYGYTF
V: TRBV10-2; J: TRBJ1-1; CDR3: CATKQIRTAEAFF
V: TRBV4-1; J: TRBJ1-2; CDR3: CASSIWQTGLAYGYTF
V: TRBV6-5; J: TRBJ1-6; CDR3: CASTKGDSNSPLHF
V: TRBV10-1; J: TRBJ2-3; CDR3: CASSALGRTDTQYF
V: TRBV6-5; J: TRBJ1-5; CDR3: CASSYTYYQPQHF
V: TRBV19; J: TRBJ1-5; CDR3: CASSIRDNNQPQHF
V: TRBV19; J: TRBJ2-1; CDR3: CASSAGDNEQFF
V: TRBV6-2/TRBV6-3; J: TRBJ2-5; CDR3: CASSRAGQETQYF